This note documents a single T cell receptor beta chain sequence. Original handling: Amplifying reference gene primers gave estimates of nucleated cell counts. TCRdb's table, derived via immunoSEQ multiplex PCR, lists solely in-frame clones and lacks some. V and J calls plus clone size are reproduced from that table; the DNA served to infer D and trimming. The profile shows 340,000 or so clones, 80% to 90% of them singletons. This record belongs to a study of blood T cell repertoires in COVID-19. Input material: PBMCs or T cells enriched from blood (not recorded which). The clonotype comes from a middle-aged woman with acute COVID-19.

The CDR3 DNA reads TGCGCCAGCAGCCAATCCCTAAAGGGGCTTCAAGGGAATGAGCAGTTCTTC. Translation: CASSQSLKGLQGNEQFF. The chain links TRBV4-1 to TRBJ2-1; D might be TRBD1 (5 bases). The CDR3 is made up of 17 amino acids. V shed 2 bases and J shed 7 bases, with 21 bases lying between them. From germline, CDR1 is MGHRA and CDR2 YSYEKL.